A single sample is the source of the 13 T cell receptor beta chains below, sequenced in a study of shared clonotypes between healthy human individuals. Measured with immunoSEQ multiplex PCR; TCRdb has only the in-frame clones, and not every one. The data hold 600,000 or so clones, with roughly 98% observed a single time. The naive CD8 population came from CD45RO-negative cells selected for CCR7, without terminally differentiated effector memory CD45RA+ cells. Sample: naive CD8+ T cells sorted from blood. These receptors were taken from a man in his thirties or forties in good health.

The chain joins TRBV14 to TRBJ2-7, with D perhaps given as TRBD1 or TRBD2 (6 bases each). V lost 6 bases and J lost 4, with 16 bases in between. The CDR3 covers 14 residues. CDR1 and CDR2 (germline): SGHDN, FVKESK. The CDR3 DNA reads TGTGCCAGCAGGCCGAGTGGGGGGCCGTACGAGCAGTACTTC. Its protein is CASRPSGGPYEQYF.

The V call is TRBV7-8, the J call TRBJ1-5; D gene unclear. The CDR3 is 12 residues long. CDR1 SGHVS and CDR2 FQNEAQ come from the germline V gene. V lost 3 bases to trimming and J lost 6 bases, with 6 bases between them. The CDR3 reads CASSFEGQPQHF. The CDR3 DNA sequence: TGTGCCAGCAGCTTCGAGGGTCAGCCCCAGCATTTT. The full variable domain, completed using reference TRBV7-8 and TRBJ1-5, is GAGVSQSPRYKVAKRGQDVALRCDPISGHVSLFWYQQALGQGPEFLTYFQNEAQLDKSGLPSDRFFAERPEGSVSTLKIQRTQQEDSAVYLCASSFEGQPQHFGDGTRLSIL.

The V gene is TRBV27, the J gene TRBJ2-2; perhaps TRBD2 as D (6 bases). Germline CDR1 reads MNHEY; CDR2 reads SMNVEV (reference sequence). V was clipped by 8 bases and J by 4 bases, with 26 bases between them. The CDR3 runs to 18 residues. The DNA for the CDR3 is TGTGCCAGCGGCCTCGGAGGGGCAGCTTCGGCCTTCACCGGGGAGCTGTTTTTT. It codes for CASGLGGAASAFTGELFF.

The chain couples TRBV7-6 to TRBJ2-7; D remains unclear. V lost 0 bases, J lost 3 bases, and 6 bases lay in between. CDR3 length equals 13 residues. Germline CDR1 is SGHVS and CDR2 is FNYEAQ. The CDR3, as DNA: TGTGCCAGCAGCTTAGCGGAAAACTACGAGCAGTACTTC. Amino acid sequence: CASSLAENYEQYF.

This chain joins TRBV27 and TRBJ2-1; 8 nucleotides agree with TRBD2. With V trimmed by 6 bases and J by 4 bases, 11 bases remained unmatched. Looked up from germline, CDR1 is MNHEY and CDR2 is SMNVEV (reference sequence). This CDR3 is 16 amino acids long. The CDR3 is CASSHLAGNRYNEQFF. The CDR3, as DNA: TGTGCCAGCAGCCATTTAGCGGGAAATAGATACAATGAGCAGTTCTTC.

This rearrangement joins TRBV11-2 to TRBJ2-1, with 13 bases identical to TRBD2. Germline trimming cut 1 base from V and 9 bases from J; bases unmatched to any gene: 9. This CDR3 is built from 17 residues. Germline V gene lookup returns CDR1 SGHAT and CDR2 FQNNGV. CDR3 loop: CASSLARTSGSLGEQFF. In nucleotides, the CDR3 is TGTGCCAGCAGCTTAGCGAGGACTAGCGGGAGTCTCGGTGAGCAGTTCTTC.

The rearrangement uses TRBV27 and TRBJ2-2, with D unresolved. In germline, CDR1 is MNHEY, CDR2 SMNVEV (reference sequence). This CDR3 comprises 15 residues. V dropped 1 base and J dropped 1 base, with 7 bases sitting between them. The CDR3 loop reads CASSLYSVNTGELFF. The CDR3 DNA reads TGTGCCAGCAGTTTATATAGTGTGAACACCGGGGAGCTGTTTTTT.

About this clone: Other DNA sequences in the same sample also yield this CDR3. The rearrangement uses TRBV29-1 and TRBJ2-1, with TRBD2 matching 11 bases. Germline V gene sequence: CDR1 SQVTM, CDR2 ANQGSEA. The CDR3 runs to 13 residues. V shed 6 bases, J shed 3 bases, and the junction held 1 base outside the gene matches. CDR3: CSVGTSGYNEQFF. CDR3 coding DNA: TGCAGCGTGGGGACTAGCGGCTACAATGAGCAGTTCTTC.

For this clone: The same CDR3 also results from other DNA sequences found in this sample. This chain joins TRBV27 and TRBJ2-3; D is undetermined. Trimming removed 0 bases from V and 2 bases from J, with 3 bases in between. This CDR3 has 13 amino acids. Germline values: CDR1 MNHEY, CDR2 SMNVEV (reference sequence). The CDR3 coding sequence is TGTGCCAGCAGTTTATCTTCCACAGATACGCAGTATTTT. This codes for CASSLSSTDTQYF.

The chain couples TRBV29-1 to TRBJ2-3; TRBD2 matches at 11 bases. CDR3 size: 14 residues. With 6 bases clipped from V and 2 bases from J, the junction kept 4 bases outside the gene matches. The germline CDR1 and CDR2 sequences are SQVTM and ANQGSEA. The CDR3 bases are TGCAGCGTCCCGACTAGCGGGACCACAGATACGCAGTATTTT. Translation: CSVPTSGTTDTQYF.

The rearrangement uses TRBV6-1 and TRBJ2-7; D is ambiguous. The CDR3 runs to 15 residues. Between the trimmed V and J ends, which lost 4 bases and 4 bases, there was a span of 17 bases. Germline values: CDR1 MNHNS, CDR2 SASEGT. CDR3 DNA: TGTGCCAGCAGTGGCCGGGCCCACGGCTTTTACGAGCAGTACTTC. Encoded protein: CASSGRAHGFYEQYF.

V is TRBV7-9 and J is TRBJ2-7; 9 bases are a match to TRBD1. The germline CDR1 and CDR2 sequences are SEHNR and FQNEAQ (reference sequence). This CDR3 is 15 amino acids long. V shed 5 bases and J 4 bases; nucleotides not matched to a gene: 9. DNA of the CDR3: TGTGCCAGCAGCCTCACCGGGACAGGGTCTTACGAGCAGTACTTC. This gives the protein CASSLTGTGSYEQYF. Full variable domain (outside the CDR3, taken from reference TRBV7-9 and TRBJ2-7): DTGVSQNPRHKITKRGQNVTFRCDPISEHNRLYWYRQTLGQGPEFLTYFQNEAQLEKSRLLSDRFSAERPKGSFSTLEIQRTEQGDSAMYLCASSLTGTGSYEQYFGPGTRLTVT.

The chain couples TRBV9 to TRBJ2-7; 7 bases line up with TRBD2. This CDR3 spans 14 amino acids. Germline assignment: CDR1 SGDLS and CDR2 YYNGEE. The trim removed 0 bases at V and 2 bases at J, leaving 2 bases unmatched. The CDR3 here is CASSVGGGPYEQYF. CDR3 nucleotide sequence: TGTGCCAGCAGCGTAGGGGGAGGGCCCTACGAGCAGTACTTC.